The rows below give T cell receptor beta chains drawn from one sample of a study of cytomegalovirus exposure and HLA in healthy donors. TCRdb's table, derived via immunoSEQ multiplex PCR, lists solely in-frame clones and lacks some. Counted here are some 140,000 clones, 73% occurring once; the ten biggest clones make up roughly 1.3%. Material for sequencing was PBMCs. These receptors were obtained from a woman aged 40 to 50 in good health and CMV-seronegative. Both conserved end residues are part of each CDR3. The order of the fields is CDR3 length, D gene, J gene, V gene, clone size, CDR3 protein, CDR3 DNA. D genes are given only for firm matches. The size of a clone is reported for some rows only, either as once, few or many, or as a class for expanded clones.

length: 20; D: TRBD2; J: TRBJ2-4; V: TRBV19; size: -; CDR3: CASSGRTSGNSMDAKNIQYF; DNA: TGTGCCAGTAGTGGCCGGACTAGCGGGAATTCCATGGACGCCAAAAACATTCAGTACTTC
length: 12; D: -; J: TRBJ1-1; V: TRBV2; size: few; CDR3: CASRAGNTEAFF; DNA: TGTGCCAGCCGGGCGGGGAACACTGAAGCTTTCTTT
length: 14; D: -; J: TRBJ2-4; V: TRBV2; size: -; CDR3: CASTQGHSKNIQYF; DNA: TGTGCCAGCACCCAGGGACACTCTAAAAACATTCAGTACTTC
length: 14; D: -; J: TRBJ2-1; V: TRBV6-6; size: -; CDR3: CASSYTTAGNEQFF; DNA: TGTGCCAGCAGTTACACCACAGCTGGCAATGAGCAGTTCTTC
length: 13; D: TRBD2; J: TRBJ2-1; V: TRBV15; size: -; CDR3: CATSRELAGEQFF; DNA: TGTGCCACCAGCAGAGAATTAGCGGGGGAGCAGTTCTTC
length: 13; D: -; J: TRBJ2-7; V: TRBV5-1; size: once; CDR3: CASSSEGLNEQYF; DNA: TGCGCCAGCAGCTCTGAGGGTTTGAACGAGCAGTACTTC
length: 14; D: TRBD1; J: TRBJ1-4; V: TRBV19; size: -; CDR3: CASRPQGANEKLFF; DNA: TGTGCCAGTAGGCCCCAGGGGGCTAATGAAAAACTGTTTTTT
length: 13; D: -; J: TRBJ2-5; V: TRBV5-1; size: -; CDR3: CASSLLRGETQYF; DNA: TGCGCCAGCAGCTTGTTAAGGGGTGAGACCCAGTACTTC
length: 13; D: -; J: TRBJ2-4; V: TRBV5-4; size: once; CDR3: CASSSDTKNIQYF; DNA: TGTGCCAGCAGCTCGGACACCAAAAACATTCAGTACTTC
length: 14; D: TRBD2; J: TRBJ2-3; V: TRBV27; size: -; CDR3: CASRGLAGSDTQYF; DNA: TGTGCCAGCCGCGGACTAGCGGGGTCAGATACGCAGTATTTT
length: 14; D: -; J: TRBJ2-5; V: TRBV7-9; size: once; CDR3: CASSLIWAQETQYF; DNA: TGTGCCAGCAGCTTAATTTGGGCACAAGAGACCCAGTACTTC
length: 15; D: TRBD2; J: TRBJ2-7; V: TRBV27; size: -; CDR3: CASSFRGRASYEQYF; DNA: TGTGCCAGCAGTTTCCGGGGGAGGGCCTCCTACGAGCAGTACTTC
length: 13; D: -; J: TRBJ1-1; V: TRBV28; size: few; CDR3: CASTITGNTEAFF; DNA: TGTGCCAGCACCATTACAGGAAACACTGAAGCTTTCTTT
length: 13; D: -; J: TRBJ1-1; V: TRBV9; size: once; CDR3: CASSGPRGTEAFF; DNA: TGTGCCAGCAGCGGGCCCCGGGGCACTGAAGCTTTCTTT
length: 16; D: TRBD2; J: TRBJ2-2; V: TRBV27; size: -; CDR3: CASSFGLAGVGGELFF; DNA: TGTGCCAGCAGTTTTGGACTAGCGGGGGTGGGCGGGGAGCTGTTTTTT
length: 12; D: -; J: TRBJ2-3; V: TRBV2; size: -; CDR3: CASGAVTDTQYF; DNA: TGTGCCAGCGGGGCAGTCACAGATACGCAGTATTTT
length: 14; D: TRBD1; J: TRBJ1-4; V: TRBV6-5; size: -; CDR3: CASSEGQGAKKLFF; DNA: TGTGCCAGCAGCGAGGGACAGGGGGCGAAAAAACTGTTTTTT
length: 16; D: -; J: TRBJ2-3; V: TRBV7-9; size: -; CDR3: CASSSGTHLSTDTQYF; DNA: TGTGCCAGCAGCTCCGGGACACACCTGAGCACAGATACGCAGTATTTT
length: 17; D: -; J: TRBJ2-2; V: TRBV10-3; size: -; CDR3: CAISDFLAGLITGELFF; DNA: TGTGCCATCAGTGATTTTCTTGCGGGGTTGATCACCGGGGAGCTGTTTTTT
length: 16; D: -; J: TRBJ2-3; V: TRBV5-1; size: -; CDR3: CASSLIGTGPTDTQYF; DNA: TGCGCCAGCAGCTTGATTGGAACAGGGCCCACAGATACGCAGTATTTT
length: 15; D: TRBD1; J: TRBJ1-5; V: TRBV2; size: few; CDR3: CASSAGTGGPRAQHF; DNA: TGTGCCAGCAGCGCCGGGACAGGGGGCCCAAGGGCCCAGCATTTT
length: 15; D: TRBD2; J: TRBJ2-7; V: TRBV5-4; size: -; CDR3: CASSGPSGSLGEQYF; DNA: TGTGCCAGCAGCGGGCCTAGCGGGTCTTTGGGCGAGCAGTACTTC
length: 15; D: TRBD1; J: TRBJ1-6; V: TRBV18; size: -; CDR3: CASSPGQGGNSPLHF; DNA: TGTGCCAGCTCACCCGGCCAGGGGGGTAATTCACCCCTCCACTTT
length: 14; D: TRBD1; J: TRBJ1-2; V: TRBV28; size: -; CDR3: CASSLTGRLYGYTF; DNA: TGTGCCAGCAGTTTGACAGGGAGACTGTATGGCTACACCTTC
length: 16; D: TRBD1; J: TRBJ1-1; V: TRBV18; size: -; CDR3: CASSLRPGTGGTEAFF; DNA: TGTGCCAGCTCACTCAGACCGGGGACAGGGGGCACTGAAGCTTTCTTT
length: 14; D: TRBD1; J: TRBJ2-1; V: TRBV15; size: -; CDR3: CATSSFDRDNEQFF; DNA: TGTGCCACCAGCAGCTTTGACAGGGACAATGAGCAGTTCTTC
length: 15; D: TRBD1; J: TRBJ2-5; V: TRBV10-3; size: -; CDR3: CAISEPGQGKETQYF; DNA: TGTGCCATCAGTGAACCGGGACAGGGAAAAGAGACCCAGTACTTC
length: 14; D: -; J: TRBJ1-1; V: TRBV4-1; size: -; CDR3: CASSQQAGAGQAFF; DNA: TGCGCCAGCAGCCAACAGGCGGGTGCGGGACAAGCTTTCTTT
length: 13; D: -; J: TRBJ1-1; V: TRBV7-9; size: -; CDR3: CSTGDTENTEAFF; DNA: TGTTCCACCGGGGATACAGAAAACACTGAAGCTTTCTTT
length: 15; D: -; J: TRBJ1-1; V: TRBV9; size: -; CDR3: CASSATGHKNTEAFF; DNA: TGTGCCAGCAGCGCGACCGGACATAAGAACACTGAAGCTTTCTTT
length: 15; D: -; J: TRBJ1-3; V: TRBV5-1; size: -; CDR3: CASSLAQGFGNTIYF; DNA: TGCGCCAGCAGCTTGGCCCAGGGGTTCGGAAACACCATATATTTT
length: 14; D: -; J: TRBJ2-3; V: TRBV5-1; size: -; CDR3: CASSLSGFTDTQYF; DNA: TGCGCCAGCAGCCTAAGCGGATTCACAGATACGCAGTATTTT
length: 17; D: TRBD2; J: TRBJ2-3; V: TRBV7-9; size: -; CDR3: CASSSILAGLGTDTQYF; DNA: TGTGCCAGCAGTTCAATACTAGCGGGGCTAGGCACAGATACGCAGTATTTT
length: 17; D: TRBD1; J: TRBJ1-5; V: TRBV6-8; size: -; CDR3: CASSYGTGEGGNQPQHF; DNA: TGTGCCAGCAGTTACGGGACAGGGGAGGGCGGCAATCAGCCCCAGCATTTT
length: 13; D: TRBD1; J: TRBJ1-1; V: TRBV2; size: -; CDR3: CASTGAPNTEAFF; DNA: TGTGCCAGTACAGGGGCGCCGAACACTGAAGCTTTCTTT
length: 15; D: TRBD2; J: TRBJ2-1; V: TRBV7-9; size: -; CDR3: CASSLESGGAYEQFF; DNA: TGTGCCAGCAGCTTAGAGAGCGGGGGGGCATATGAGCAGTTCTTC
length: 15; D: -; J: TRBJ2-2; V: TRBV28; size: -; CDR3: CASSFQDSYTGELFF; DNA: TGTGCCAGCAGTTTCCAGGATTCCTACACCGGGGAGCTGTTTTTT
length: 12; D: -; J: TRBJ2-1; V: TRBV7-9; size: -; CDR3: CASSREFFEQFF; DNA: TGTGCCAGCAGCCGGGAGTTTTTTGAGCAGTTCTTC
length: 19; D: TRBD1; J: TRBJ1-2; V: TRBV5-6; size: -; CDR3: CASSLRFVPTGGNSYGYTF; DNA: TGTGCCAGCAGCTTGAGGTTCGTGCCGACAGGGGGAAACTCCTATGGCTACACCTTC
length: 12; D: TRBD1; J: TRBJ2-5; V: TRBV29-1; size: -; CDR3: CSVTTGAETQYF; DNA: TGCAGCGTCACGACAGGGGCAGAGACCCAGTACTTC
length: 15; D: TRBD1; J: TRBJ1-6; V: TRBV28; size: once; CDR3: CASRKGTEEHSPLHF; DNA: TGTGCCAGCAGAAAAGGGACAGAAGAACATTCACCCCTCCACTTT
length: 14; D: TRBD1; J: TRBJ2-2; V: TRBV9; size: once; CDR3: CASSVGQATGELFF; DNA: TGTGCCAGCAGCGTGGGACAGGCCACCGGGGAGCTGTTTTTT
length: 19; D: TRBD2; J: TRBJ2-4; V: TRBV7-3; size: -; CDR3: CATVPETSGGKLAKNIQYF; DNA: TGTGCCACCGTACCAGAGACTAGCGGGGGGAAACTAGCCAAAAACATTCAGTACTTC
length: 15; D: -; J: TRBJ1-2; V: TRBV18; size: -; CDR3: CASSPPMSGAYGYTF; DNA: TGTGCCAGCTCACCACCGATGTCAGGGGCCTATGGCTACACCTTC
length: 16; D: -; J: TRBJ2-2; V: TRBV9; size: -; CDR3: CASSPHSGLGTGELFF; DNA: TGTGCCAGCAGCCCTCATTCAGGGCTAGGCACCGGGGAGCTGTTTTTT
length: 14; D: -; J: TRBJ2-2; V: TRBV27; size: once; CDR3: CASSFLFGPSELFF; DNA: TGTGCCAGCAGTTTCTTATTCGGTCCTAGCGAGCTGTTTTTT
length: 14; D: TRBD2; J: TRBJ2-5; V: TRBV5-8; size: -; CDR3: CASSLGLAAETQYF; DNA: TGTGCCAGCAGCTTGGGACTAGCGGCAGAGACCCAGTACTTC
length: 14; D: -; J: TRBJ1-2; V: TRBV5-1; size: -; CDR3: CASSLADNQYGYTF; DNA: TGCGCCAGCAGCTTGGCCGACAACCAGTATGGCTACACCTTC